Described below is a single TCR beta chain sequence and its context. The antigen is not known. This sample stems from a study of cytomegalovirus exposure and HLA in healthy donors. About the study: An early data release held some 89 million unique TCRs from HLA-typed donors.

A multiplex PCR was run with 60 Vbeta primers and 13 Jbeta primers. Assay: immunoSEQ multiplex PCR; the TCRdb copy retains only in-frame clones and omits some. The profile shows around 150,000 clones, over 60% of them singletons. The CDR3 spans 15 residues. Trimming cost V 1 base and J 5 bases, with 14 bases left between them. Germline CDR1 and CDR2: SGHNT and YENEEA. Findings and caveats of the study: Several of the most significant clusters were apparently associated with common viral pathogens in a later analysis. It was 164 TCR beta chains that were listed as cytomegalovirus-associated.

The sample was PBMCs. The source of this sequence is a man aged 35 to 55 in good health and CMV-seronegative. The chain uses TRBV11-3 and TRBJ1-1; D possibly corresponds to TRBD1 (5 bases). Written as DNA, the CDR3 is TGTGCCAGCAGCTTAGTCCAGGGTGGGAAAACTGAAGCTTTCTTT. This gives the protein CASSLVQGGKTEAFF.